These T cell receptor beta chains were read from a single sample in a study of blood T cell repertoires in COVID-19. Data came from immunoSEQ multiplex PCR; TCRdb stores just in-frame clones and leaves some out. This table holds 150,000 to 180,000 clones, about 85% found once. Sequencing was done on a sample of peripheral blood. These TCRs come from a woman aged 55-69 years with COVID-19, enrolled during active disease. The CDR3 runs from the conserved cysteine through the conserved F or W. The D gene is left open where the match is weak. A clone size is listed for some rows: how often the clone was seen (once, few, many), or a class if it is expanded.

clone size	D gene	V gene	J gene	CDR3 DNA	CDR3 protein
.	.	TRBV12-3/TRBV12-4	TRBJ1-1	TGTGCCAGCAGAAGGGGGTTAGGCACTGAAGCTTTCTTT	CASRRGLGTEAFF
.	.	TRBV5-1	TRBJ1-1	TGCGCCAGCAGCCGCACTGGAGGGACTGAAGCTTTCTTT	CASSRTGGTEAFF
.	.	TRBV30	TRBJ2-3	TGTGCCTTTACGTCTGGGGGGACAGATACGCAGTATTTT	CAFTSGGTDTQYF
.	.	TRBV2	TRBJ1-5	TGTGCCAGCAGTGGGCGGGTCTTTAGCAATCAGCCCCAGCATTTT	CASSGRVFSNQPQHF
.	TRBD1	TRBV5-8	TRBJ1-6	TGTGCCAGCAGCTTGGAAGGGGGCGGATATTCACCCCTCCACTTT	CASSLEGGGYSPLHF
.	TRBD1	TRBV18	TRBJ1-3	TGTGCCAGCTCGCGGGACAGGGCTGGAAACACCATATATTTT	CASSRDRAGNTIYF
.	TRBD2	TRBV19	TRBJ2-5	TGTGCCAGTAGTTTCCAATCTAGCGGGGGAGGGAAGACCCAGTACTTC	CASSFQSSGGGKTQYF
.	.	TRBV6-5	TRBJ1-1	TGTGCCAGCAACTTACAGGGGAACACTGAAGCTTTCTTT	CASNLQGNTEAFF
.	TRBD1	TRBV9	TRBJ2-6	TGTGCCAGCAGCGAAAGCCTGACAGGGTCTTCTGGGGCCAACGTCCTGACTTTC	CASSESLTGSSGANVLTF
once	TRBD1	TRBV20-1	TRBJ1-2	TGCAGTGCTAGTGCCGGGACAGGCTATGGCTACACCTTC	CSASAGTGYGYTF
.	TRBD1	TRBV6-2/TRBV6-3	TRBJ1-1	TGTGCCAGCAGCCAGGACAGGGGTACTGAAGCTTTCTTT	CASSQDRGTEAFF
.	TRBD2	TRBV3-1/TRBV3-2	TRBJ2-7	TGTGCCAGCAGCCCACCTAGCGGGAGGGCCTACGAGCAGTACTTC	CASSPPSGRAYEQYF
once	.	TRBV5-1	TRBJ1-5	TGCGCCAGCAGCTTGGGAATCGGAGCCGCTAATCAGCCCCAGCATTTT	CASSLGIGAANQPQHF
.	.	TRBV5-8	TRBJ1-5	TGTGCCAGCAGCTTGGAAGGACACCGCAATCAGCCCCAGCATTTT	CASSLEGHRNQPQHF
.	TRBD1	TRBV19	TRBJ1-3	TGTGCCAGTAGATTGGGCGGACAGGAGAGACTTGGAAACACCATATATTTT	CASRLGGQERLGNTIYF
.	TRBD2	TRBV5-1	TRBJ2-1	TGCGCCAGCAGCCTACAACAAAGCGGGAGCTCCTACAATGAGCAGTTCTTC	CASSLQQSGSSYNEQFF
.	.	TRBV19	TRBJ2-5	TGTGCCAGTAGTATGGAGGAAGAGACCCAGTACTTC	CASSMEEETQYF
.	TRBD2	TRBV27	TRBJ2-5	TGTGCCAGCAGTCCGCTCGGACTAGCGGAAGAGACCCAGTACTTC	CASSPLGLAEETQYF
once	.	TRBV5-1	TRBJ1-4	TGCGCCAGCAGCTCCCCGGACACGGGTGAAAAACTGTTTTTT	CASSSPDTGEKLFF
.	.	TRBV6-5	TRBJ1-3	TGTGCCAGCAGTTTCGGGACTTCTGGAAACACCATATATTTT	CASSFGTSGNTIYF
.	.	TRBV27	TRBJ1-5	TGTGCCAGCAGGTCTGGGGGGCAGCCCCAGCATTTT	CASRSGGQPQHF
.	.	TRBV10-3	TRBJ1-4	TGTGCCATCGCGGAAGTTAATGAAAAACTGTTTTTT	CAIAEVNEKLFF
.	.	TRBV2	TRBJ1-5	TGTGCCCGCCGTGGGGGCAGCGCGGGGGGCGGCAATCAGCCCCAGCATTTT	CARRGGSAGGGNQPQHF
.	.	TRBV5-1	TRBJ1-4	TGCGCCAGCAGCTTCGACAATTGGAATGAAAAACTGTTTTTT	CASSFDNWNEKLFF
.	.	TRBV11-2	TRBJ1-3	TGTGCCACTACAGGGTACTCTGGAAACACCATATATTTT	CATTGYSGNTIYF
.	.	TRBV3-1/TRBV3-2	TRBJ1-2	TGTGCCAGCAGCCAAGGTCGGTCCTATGGCTACACCTTC	CASSQGRSYGYTF
.	.	TRBV27	TRBJ2-1	TGTGCCAGCAGATCGACTAGTAGGTACAATGAGCAGTTCTTC	CASRSTSRYNEQFF
.	.	TRBV7-2	TRBJ1-2	TGTGCCAGCAGCTTAGGGGGCAGGGATGGCTACACCTTC	CASSLGGRDGYTF
once	TRBD2	TRBV5-1	TRBJ2-1	TGCGCCAGCAGCTTGGCCGAGGTAGCGGGTTACAATGAGCAGTTCTTC	CASSLAEVAGYNEQFF
.	.	TRBV18	TRBJ2-7	TGTGCCAGCTCGAGCGAGGCCTCCTACGAGCAGTACTTC	CASSSEASYEQYF
.	TRBD1	TRBV13	TRBJ1-1	TGTGCCAGCAGCTCCACATACTCGACAGGGGGCGATGTCGGGGAAGCTTTCTTT	CASSSTYSTGGDVGEAFF
.	.	TRBV10-3	TRBJ2-3	TGTGCCATTACCGATAGTGATACGCAGTATTTT	CAITDSDTQYF
few	.	TRBV30	TRBJ1-2	TGTGCCGGGGGCGGGGGGGGTATGGGGTACCTCGTCTATGGCTACACCTTC	CAGGGGGMGYLVYGYTF
.	.	TRBV9	TRBJ1-1	TGTGCCAGCAGCGTCTACAGGGATGATGAAGCTTTCTTT	CASSVYRDDEAFF
.	.	TRBV3-1/TRBV3-2	TRBJ1-1	TGTGCCAGCAGACTCTCGGGGGGTTTGAACACTGAAGCTTTCTTT	CASRLSGGLNTEAFF
.	.	TRBV3-1/TRBV3-2	TRBJ2-2	TGTGCCAGCAGCCTCTCAGGGACACGAATCACCGGGGAGCTGTTTTTT	CASSLSGTRITGELFF
.	.	TRBV11-2	TRBJ1-2	TGTGCCAGCAGCTTTGGCAATAACTATGGCTACACCTTC	CASSFGNNYGYTF
.	TRBD1	TRBV6-5	TRBJ2-1	TGTGCCAGCAGGTCTCCCGGGACAGGGGGGCATGAGCAGTTCTTC	CASRSPGTGGHEQFF
.	.	TRBV5-1	TRBJ2-3	TGCGCCAGCAGCTTGGCGAGCACAGATACGCAGTATTTT	CASSLASTDTQYF
once	TRBD2	TRBV6-2/TRBV6-3	TRBJ2-1	TGTGCCAGCAGTGACCCGGGACTAGCGGCGTCCTACAATGAGCAGTTCTTC	CASSDPGLAASYNEQFF
few	.	TRBV19	TRBJ2-1	TGTGCCAGTAGCCACCAAGACTCTCTACACAATGAGCAGTTCTTC	CASSHQDSLHNEQFF
.	.	TRBV5-1	TRBJ2-2	TGCGCCAGCAGCCTGGGTTGGGAGACCGGGGAGCTGTTTTTT	CASSLGWETGELFF
.	TRBD2	TRBV7-2	TRBJ2-1	TGTGCCAGCAGCCTAGGACTAGCGGGAGGTGATGAGCAGTTCTTC	CASSLGLAGGDEQFF
.	TRBD1	TRBV19	TRBJ2-7	TGTGCCAGTAGTAGGGACAGGGGGCGCGAGCAGTACTTC	CASSRDRGREQYF
.	TRBD1	TRBV7-9	TRBJ2-3	TGTGCCAGCAGCGTCGGACAGGGTGGGCTCGCAGATACGCAGTATTTT	CASSVGQGGLADTQYF
.	.	TRBV18	TRBJ1-5	TGTGCCAGCTCACTCTCGACAGGCAATCAGCCCCAGCATTTT	CASSLSTGNQPQHF
.	.	TRBV4-1	TRBJ2-1	TGCGCCAGCAGCCAATGGTCCAGCGGCCCGATTCACAATGAGCAGTTCTTC	CASSQWSSGPIHNEQFF
.	.	TRBV7-6	TRBJ2-1	TGTGCCAGCAGCTACGGACGATACAGGGTCGATGAGCAGTTCTTC	CASSYGRYRVDEQFF